Given below is one T cell receptor beta chain in context. In this sample, this clonotype turned up many times. Its antigen specificity is not known. One base away there is no much larger clone; base qualities are not given. This specimen comes from a study of regulatory T cells in long-lasting Graves disease (dated by TCRdb to about 2021). In terms of the full investigation: Antithyroid drugs had been taken for less than 3 months by newly diagnosed Graves' disease patients. Persistent Graves' disease patients were compared with newly diagnosed Graves' disease patients by peripheral blood TCR sequencing and RNA sequencing. The study was registered as a clinical trial and conducted in China. A total of roughly 35 samples underwent TCR sequencing: roughly 13 from persistent and about 20 from newly diagnosed Graves' disease patients. Overall study outcomes, separate from this receptor: The small sample size was acknowledged by the authors as a limitation that may reduce accuracy. Only the TCR beta chain was sequenced and analyzed. Patients with persistent disease shared more public clonotypes (about 2,900) than newly diagnosed patients did (approximately 1,000). Compared with newly diagnosed patients, patients with persistent Graves' disease had lower TCR Shannon entropy and fewer highly expanded clones, which suggests clonal expansion. Peripheral blood alone was examined, since thyroid tissue, which constituted the primary lesion, could not be accessed.

The sample's time point, from its label and the paper: newly diagnosed GD, antithyroid drugs for less than 3 months. For both TCR sequencing and RNA sequencing, RNA was extracted from PBMCs using TRIzol. The diagnosis of Graves' disease was made according to American Thyroid Association guidelines. Patients were recruited from an endocrinology department in Xi'an, China. Each patient gave approximately 9.7 milliliters of peripheral blood, collected in an EDTA anticoagulant tube. Ficoll Paque Plus density gradient separation was used to isolate PBMCs, and no additional T cell sorting was done. An Agilent 2100 Bioanalyzer and agarose gel were used to assess RNA quality, and a NanoDrop 2000 was used to measure RNA concentration. The library was obtained by multiplex PCR. Sequencer: Illumina HiSeq 4000. To build TCR beta libraries, CDR3 regions were amplified by Arm-PCR using iRepertoire HTBI primers. PCR products were gel purified before sequencing. On the study's bioinformatics: Gene usage analysis of CDR3 amino acid clonotypes relied on the 55 to 80 TRBV and more than twelve TRBJ segments identified across samples. COPE and FqMerger were used to merge the filtered high-quality paired reads into contigs. BLAST was used to align contigs to the IMGT TRBV, TRBD and TRBJ reference genes, and CDR3 was defined following IMGT. Any clonotype with a frequency above 0.1% was classified as a highly expanded clone. Shannon entropy served as the measure of repertoire diversity, while the Gini coefficient captured V-J evenness. Clonotypes shared by more than one individual were considered public. Clones were called with MiXCR by TCRdb after fastp trimmed the public reads at Q25, and only in-frame beta chains were retained. Entries that share a CDR3 protein sequence are merged under the most common genes and DNA. Clone size and V and J calls follow TCRdb, not the original study. This sample has about 420,000 distinct CDR3 sequences in its table, and about a sixth of those were observed once. Of the sample, less than 30% falls within the top ten clones.

These data also featured in a second study, about T cells in Graves' hyperthyroidism and ophthalmopathy. As that second paper reports: A patient counted as having stable Graves' hyperthyroidism if no progression to ophthalmopathy occurred over 18 months of follow-up. Hyperthyroidism patients were newly diagnosed, had a disease duration of under 2 months, and were aged 18 to 65 years. Any patient with an uncontrolled infection, another autoimmune disease, pregnancy or lactation was excluded. Diagnoses were established on the basis of clinical symptoms, serum thyroxine and TRAb, thyroid ultrasound, and orbital computed tomography. The first round of RT-PCR for the TCR CDR3 was performed with the HTBI primer set and the Qiagen OneStep RT-PCR kit. Blood samples also contained most of the expanded thyroid clonotypes (frequency above 0.001), which suggests that blood repertoires may reflect thyroid immune responses. A model built on a 13 V-J signature distinguished ophthalmopathy from stable hyperthyroidism, reaching about 89% sensitivity and about 81% specificity in cross-validation and 80%/75% in testing. In validation, the model predicted progression to ophthalmopathy with approximately 71% sensitivity and roughly 75% specificity, a median of 6.5 months before onset. TCR V-J signatures able to tell the groups apart were searched for in a discovery cohort of 100 or so patients, of whom over 40 had Graves' ophthalmopathy and around 56 had stable Graves' hyperthyroidism. An independent validation cohort of around 19 hyperthyroidism patients and 17 patients who later progressed to ophthalmopathy tested prospective prediction of ophthalmopathy. The 85 to 100 discovery patients were randomly split 7:3 into training and test sets. Thyroid tissue and blood T-cell repertoires from roughly six Graves' hyperthyroidism patients were also compared in the study. After blood sampling, hyperthyroidism patients were treated with methimazole at a starting dose of 30 mg daily, and ophthalmopathy patients were treated with high-dose intravenous methylprednisolone. A second multiplex PCR round built the libraries, followed by size selection and purification. Paired-end sequencing of the libraries was performed with 100 bp reads on an Illumina HiSeq2000. SOAPnuke was used to process the raw data, with reads discarded if the reads contained adapters or uncalled bases, had a mean Phred below 15, or lacked an exact constant-primer or identifier match. High-quality paired reads were merged with COPE v1.2.5, and unique nucleotide sequences were defined as clonotypes. Clonotypes were aligned to IMGT TRBV, TRBD and TRBJ reference segments using MiTCR v1.1. Analysis was restricted to V-J combinations with a frequency above 0.0001, which covered 98% to 99.2% of repertoires. The TCS score was defined as the ratio of F50 (clonal expansion) to E x V (chaos), calculated using BLOSUM62-based TCRdist between CDR3 peptides within each V-J. Welch's t-statistics and random forest reduced roughly 540 V-J features to roughly 13, which were used in a naive Bayes classifier (R e1071). Sample size was not statistically predetermined, and investigators were not blinded to group allocation. TCR Vbeta CDR3 sequencing of some 140 peripheral blood samples (more than 40 ophthalmopathy, 75 or so hyperthyroidism and some 17 progressor patients) is reported in the paper.

Here the sequenced sample was peripheral blood mononuclear cells (PBMCs), taken at new diagnosis, from a patient treated with antithyroid drugs. This TCR was sampled from a woman between 18 and 29 years old with Graves disease. Donor details come from another sample of the same person, matched by shared clones.

The sequence in DNA is TGTGCCAGCAGCGCTCTAGTTGAGATACAGTATTTT. This is translated as CASSALVEIQYF. The chain is made from TRBV2 and TRBJ2-3; no D gene can be assigned with confidence. Trimming at the junction amounts to 6 bases on V and 12 bases on J, and the germline ends lie 16 bases apart. The CDR3 runs 12 amino acids, cysteine and phenylalanine included. Here the CDR3 DNA is all that survives: 36 bases in frame from base 1. Based on the germline V gene, the CDR1 and CDR2 sequences are SNHLY and FYNNEI.